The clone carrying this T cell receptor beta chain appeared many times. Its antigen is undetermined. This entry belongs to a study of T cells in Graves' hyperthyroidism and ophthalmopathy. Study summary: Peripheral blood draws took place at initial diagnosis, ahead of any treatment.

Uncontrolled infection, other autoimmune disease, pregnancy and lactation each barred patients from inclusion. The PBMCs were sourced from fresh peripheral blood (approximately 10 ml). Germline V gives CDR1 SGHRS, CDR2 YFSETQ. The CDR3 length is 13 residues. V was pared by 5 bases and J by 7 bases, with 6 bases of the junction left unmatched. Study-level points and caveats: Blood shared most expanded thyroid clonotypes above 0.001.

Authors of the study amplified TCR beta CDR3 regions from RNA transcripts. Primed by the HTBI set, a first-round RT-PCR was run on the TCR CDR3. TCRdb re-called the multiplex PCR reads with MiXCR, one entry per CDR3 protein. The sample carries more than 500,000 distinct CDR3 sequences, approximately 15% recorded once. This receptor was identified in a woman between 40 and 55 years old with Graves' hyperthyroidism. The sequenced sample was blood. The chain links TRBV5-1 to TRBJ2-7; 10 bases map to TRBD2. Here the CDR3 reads CASRASGSREQYF. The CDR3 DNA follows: TGCGCCAGCAGAGCTAGCGGGAGTCGGGAGCAGTACTTC. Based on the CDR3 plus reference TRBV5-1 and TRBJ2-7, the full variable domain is KAGVTQTPRYLIKTRGQQVTLSCSPISGHRSVSWYQQTPGQGLQFLFEYFSETQRNKGNFPGRFSGRQFSNSRSEMNVSTLELGDSALYLCASRASGSREQYFGPGTRLTVT.